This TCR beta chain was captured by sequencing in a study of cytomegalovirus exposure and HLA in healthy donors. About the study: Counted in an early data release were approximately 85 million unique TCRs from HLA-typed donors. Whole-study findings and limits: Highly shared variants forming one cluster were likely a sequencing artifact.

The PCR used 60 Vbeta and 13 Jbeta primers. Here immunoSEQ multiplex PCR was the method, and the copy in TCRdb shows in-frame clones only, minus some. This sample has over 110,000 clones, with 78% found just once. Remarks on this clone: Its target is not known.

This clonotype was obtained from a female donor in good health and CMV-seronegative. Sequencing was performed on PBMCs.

The CDR3 sequence is CAIFSATGLGRYTF. CDR3 in DNA: TGTGCCATCTTTTCTGCCACGGGGCTAGGGAGGTACACCTTC. The chain has TRBV10-3 and TRBJ1-2, with a possible D match to TRBD1 (5 bases). Germline CDR1 and CDR2: ENHRY and SYGVKD. The CDR3 has 14 amino acids. V lost 8 bases, J lost 11 bases, and 24 bases lay in between.